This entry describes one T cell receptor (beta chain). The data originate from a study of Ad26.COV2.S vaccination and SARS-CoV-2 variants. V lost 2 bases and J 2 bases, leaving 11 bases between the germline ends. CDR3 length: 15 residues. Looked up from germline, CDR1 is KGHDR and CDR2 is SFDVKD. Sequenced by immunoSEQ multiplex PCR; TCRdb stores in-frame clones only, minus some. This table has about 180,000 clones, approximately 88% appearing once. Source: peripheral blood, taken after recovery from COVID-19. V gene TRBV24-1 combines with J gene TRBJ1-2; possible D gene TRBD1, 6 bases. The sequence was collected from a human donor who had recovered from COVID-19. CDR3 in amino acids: CATSDSGTTNYGYTF. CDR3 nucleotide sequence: TGTGCCACCAGTGATTCCGGGACAACGAACTATGGCTACACCTTC.